A single sample is the source of the 30 T cell receptor beta chains below, sequenced in a study of cytomegalovirus exposure and HLA in healthy donors. Vbeta (60) and Jbeta (13) primers were used in the PCR. TCRdb's copy holds only in-frame clones and misses some; the assay was immunoSEQ multiplex PCR. The table records over 95,000 clones, approximately 76% of them present only once. The specimen sequenced was PBMCs. All receptors come from a man between 35 and 55 years old in good health and CMV-seronegative.

The V gene is TRBV6-4, the J gene TRBJ2-3; tentative D call: TRBD2 (6 bases). CDR1 is MRHNA and CDR2 is SNTAGT in the germline V gene. This CDR3 is 15 amino acids long. Trimming pared 4 bases from V and 0 bases from J, leaving 11 bases between. CDR3 DNA: TGTGCCAGCAGTGGGCCGGGACTTAGCACAGATACGCAGTATTTT. It encodes CASSGPGLSTDTQYF.

The chain couples TRBV11-2 to TRBJ2-5; D is perhaps TRBD2 (6 bases). The CDR3 has 17 amino acids. Germline V CDR1 and CDR2: SGHAT, FQNNGV. V shed 5 bases and J shed 5 bases, with 24 bases lying between them. Written as DNA, the CDR3 is TGTGCCAGCAGCCCTAGGCCCTTTACTAGCTCTCAGGAGACCCAGTACTTC. Protein: CASSPRPFTSSQETQYF.

V usage is TRBV30 and J usage is TRBJ1-4; 9 bases are a match to TRBD1. Germline V CDR1 and CDR2: GTSNPN, SVGIG (reference sequence). The CDR3 runs to 14 residues. The ends lost 3 bases at V and 8 bases at J; junction bases unmatched: 7. This CDR3 is CAWSPGTGSEKLFF. The DNA of the CDR3 is TGTGCCTGGAGCCCCGGGACAGGGAGCGAAAAACTGTTTTTT.

The CDR3 reads CASSPGGQIRTYEQYF. The CDR3 bases are TGTGCCAGCAGCCCCGGAGGGCAGATTAGAACCTACGAGCAGTACTTC. The genes are TRBV11-1 and TRBJ2-7, with D maybe TRBD2 (6 bases). This CDR3 spans 16 amino acids. Germline values: CDR1 SGHAT, CDR2 FQDESV (reference sequence). V was cut by 5 bases and J by 2 bases, with 19 bases left in between.

The gene calls are TRBV30 and TRBJ2-1; 7 positions match TRBD1. The CDR3 extends over 16 amino acids. CDR1 GTSNPN and CDR2 SVGIG come from the germline V gene (reference sequence). V was clipped by 2 bases and J by 2 bases; unmatched bases: 9. The CDR3 spells CAWSPDWGQTYNEQFF. As DNA, the CDR3 is TGTGCCTGGAGTCCCGACTGGGGACAGACCTACAATGAGCAGTTCTTC.

The chain combines TRBV28 with TRBJ2-5; a weak D match, TRBD2 (6 bases). Near its end, the DNA agrees better with TRBJ2-7, so the J call may be wrong. This CDR3 is built from 15 residues. Germline CDR1 and CDR2: MDHEN and SYDVKM. The CDR3 sequence: CASKGAGRGTYEQYF. CDR3 bases: TGTGCCAGCAAAGGGGCCGGACGGGGGACTTACGAGCAGTACTTC.

The chain uses TRBV19 and TRBJ1-1; the match to TRBD1 covers 10 bases. After removal of 3 bases from V and 1 base from J, the junction contained 2 bases not matched to a gene. This CDR3 contains 15 residues. CDR1 and CDR2 from the germline V gene are LNHDA and SQIVND (reference sequence). DNA for the CDR3: TGTGCCAGTAGTATGGGGACAGGGGCGAACACTGAAGCTTTCTTT. Translating gives CASSMGTGANTEAFF.

The rearrangement joins TRBV27 to TRBJ2-1; 9 bases match TRBD1. V gave up 0 bases and J gave up 6 bases; unmatched junction bases: 3. The CDR3 totals 15 residues. From germline, CDR1 is MNHEY and CDR2 SMNVEV (reference sequence). CDR3 amino acids: CASSLSGTGINEQFF. The DNA of the CDR3 is TGTGCCAGCAGTTTATCCGGGACAGGGATCAATGAGCAGTTCTTC.

This clone was seen just once. The rearrangement uses TRBV27 and TRBJ1-1; unclear D gene. Trimming left V 3 bases short and J 0 bases short, with 8 bases between. Germline-derived CDR1 and CDR2 are MNHEY and SMNVEV (reference sequence). This CDR3 is built from 14 residues. CDR3 region: CASSFERMNTEAFF. Written as DNA, the CDR3 is TGTGCCAGCAGTTTTGAGAGGATGAACACTGAAGCTTTCTTT.

The chain links TRBV5-1 to TRBJ2-7, with D possibly matching TRBD2 (7 bases). Germline V gene lookup returns CDR1 SGHRS and CDR2 YFSETQ. The CDR3 is 14 residues long. Trimming pared 4 bases from V and 3 bases from J, leaving 14 bases between. The CDR3 coding sequence is TGCGCCAGCAGCGTATGGGGGGGCGGCTACGAGCAGTACTTC. It encodes CASSVWGGGYEQYF.

The chain carries TRBV29-1 and TRBJ1-1; D might be TRBD1 (6 bases). This CDR3 is built from 13 residues. Germline V lookup: CDR1 SQVTM, CDR2 ANQGSEA. The V end was cut by 7 bases, the J end by 0 bases, with 12 bases between. The CDR3 spells CSGRRGMNTEAFF. CDR3 DNA: TGCAGCGGACGCAGGGGCATGAACACTGAAGCTTTCTTT.

The rearrangement joins TRBV7-9 to TRBJ1-3; no reliable D call. The germline V gene encodes CDR1 SEHNR and CDR2 FQNEAQ (reference sequence). V was trimmed by 4 bases and J by 8 bases, leaving 21 bases between them. The CDR3 loop spans 16 amino acids. DNA for the CDR3: TGTGCCAGCAGCTCGACTGGGGTCCTCCGGGGAGACACCATATATTTT. It is translated as CASSSTGVLRGDTIYF.

The chain has TRBV28 and TRBJ1-4; a possible D gene is TRBD1 (5 bases). V lost 5 bases and J lost 8, with 21 bases in between. Germline CDR1 is MDHEN and CDR2 is SYDVKM. This CDR3 comprises 16 residues. CDR3 in amino acids: CASSPLGGTAGEKLFF. The CDR3 DNA reads as TGTGCCAGCAGTCCACTTGGCGGGACGGCGGGAGAAAAACTGTTTTTT.

This clone was recorded once. V is TRBV9 and J is TRBJ2-2; 8 positions match TRBD1. Germline CDR1 and CDR2: SGDLS and YYNGEE. The CDR3 length is 18 residues. J lost 5 bases, V lost 0 bases, and 12 bases had no gene match. The CDR3 nucleotides read TGTGCCAGCAGCGTAGCGGGACAGGCCCTTCGTCGGACCGGGGAGCTGTTTTTT. This translates into CASSVAGQALRRTGELFF.

The chain uses TRBV9 and TRBJ1-3; TRBD1 might be the D (6 bases). Germline-derived CDR1 and CDR2 are SGDLS and YYNGEE. CDR3 length: 16 amino acids. V dropped 0 bases and J dropped 6 bases, with 16 bases sitting between them. The CDR3 protein is CASSVGGDRTPNTIYF. In DNA, the CDR3 is TGTGCCAGCAGCGTAGGAGGTGACAGGACTCCAAACACCATATATTTT.

This chain joins TRBV6-6 and TRBJ2-3; 10 nucleotides match TRBD2. Germline V lookup: CDR1 MNHNY, CDR2 SVGAGI (reference sequence). The V segment lost 2 bases and the J segment 6 bases; nucleotides outside the gene matches: 8. The CDR3 loop spans 16 amino acids. CDR3 sequence reads: CASSYPSGGAGDTQYF. The CDR3 DNA reads as TGTGCCAGCAGTTACCCGAGCGGGGGGGCCGGGGATACGCAGTATTTT.

This chain uses TRBV15 with TRBJ2-1, with D maybe TRBD1 (6 bases). CDR1 LNHNV and CDR2 YYDKDF come from the germline V gene (reference sequence). The CDR3 is 16 amino acids. V dropped 3 bases and J dropped 3 bases, with 15 bases sitting between them. In DNA form, the CDR3 reads TGTGCCACCAGCAGGAGCCCCCAGGGGTTCTACAATGAGCAGTTCTTC. This encodes CATSRSPQGFYNEQFF.

The chain links TRBV7-2 to TRBJ2-1, with 10 nucleotides matching TRBD1. V was pared by 5 bases and J by 6 bases, with 16 bases of the junction left unmatched. Germline CDR1 reads SGHTA; CDR2 reads FQGNSA. CDR3 length equals 18 residues. The CDR3 DNA is TGTGCCAGCAGCCAGACAGGGGGCGCGTCTTTGACCGGCAATGAGCAGTTCTTC. This gives the protein CASSQTGGASLTGNEQFF.

The rearrangement joins TRBV4-1 to TRBJ1-3, with no clear D. Deletions cut 0 bases from V and 0 bases from J, with 15 bases between. This CDR3 region has 18 residues. Per germline, CDR1 MGHRA and CDR2 YSYEKL. The CDR3 DNA reads as TGCGCCAGCAGCCAAGATAGAGGTGAGGAGAGCTCTGGAAACACCATATATTTT. Protein: CASSQDRGEESSGNTIYF.

The V call is TRBV7-9, the J call TRBJ2-3; 12 nucleotides align to TRBD2. There are 16 residues in the CDR3. V lost 4 bases, J lost 1 base, and 3 bases stayed unmatched. Germline V gene lookup returns CDR1 SEHNR and CDR2 FQNEAQ (reference sequence). DNA of the CDR3: TGTGCCAGCAGCTCCCGGACTAGCGGGGGCACAGATACGCAGTATTTT. This encodes CASSSRTSGGTDTQYF.

The genes are TRBV29-1 and TRBJ1-3, with D perhaps matching TRBD1 (5 bases). The V and J ends lost 4 bases and 2 bases respectively, with 12 bases between them. This CDR3 has 14 amino acids. From germline, CDR1 is SQVTM and CDR2 ANQGSEA. For the CDR3, the DNA is TGCAGCGTTGCATTTATAGGGGCTGGAAACACCATATATTTT. It translates to CSVAFIGAGNTIYF.

The gene calls are TRBV28 and TRBJ2-3; a weak D match, TRBD2 (6 bases). V was clipped by 0 bases and J by 2 bases, with 9 bases between them. The CDR3 spans 15 residues. Germline V gene data show CDR1 as MDHEN and CDR2 as SYDVKM. The CDR3 sequence: CASSLWGGNTDTQYF. CDR3 coding DNA: TGTGCCAGCAGTTTATGGGGAGGCAACACAGATACGCAGTATTTT.

The table lists this clone with a count of one. V and J are TRBV7-2 and TRBJ1-2; D gene unclear. The ends were cut back, 3 bases at V and 4 bases at J, with 15 bases in the middle. This CDR3 region has 15 residues. From germline, CDR1 is SGHTA and CDR2 FQGNSA. CDR3 loop: CASSFYRWGAYGYTF. The CDR3 coding sequence is TGTGCCAGCAGCTTCTACAGATGGGGAGCCTATGGCTACACCTTC.

The chain recombines TRBV4-2 with TRBJ1-5; 8 nucleotides agree with TRBD1. The CDR3 length is 16 residues. Trimming cost V 5 bases and J 2 bases; bases outside gene matches: 8. Germline V gene data show CDR1 as LGHNA and CDR2 as YNFKEQ. The CDR3 loop reads CASSKGTGRGNQPQHF. In nucleotides, the CDR3 is TGTGCCAGCAGCAAAGGGACAGGCCGGGGCAATCAGCCCCAGCATTTT.

V and J are TRBV6-5 and TRBJ2-2; weak D call: TRBD1 (6 bases). The V end was cut by 9 bases, the J end by 4 bases, with 15 bases between. The CDR3 extends over 14 amino acids. The V gene's germline CDR1 is MNHEY and CDR2 SVGAGI. CDR3 bases: TGTGCCAGTATCAGGGGCCGTGGCACCGGGGAGCTGTTTTTT. This encodes CASIRGRGTGELFF.

This clone was recorded a few times. This chain uses TRBV6-1 with TRBJ2-7; the match to TRBD1 covers 10 bases. Germline loops: CDR1 MNHNS, CDR2 SASEGT. V lost 6 bases, J lost 0 bases, and 2 bases stayed unmatched. The length of the CDR3 is 14 residues. In nucleotides, the CDR3 is TGTGCCAGCAGGGGGACAGGGGTCTCCTACGAGCAGTACTTC. Residues: CASRGTGVSYEQYF.

The rearrangement links TRBV5-1 to TRBJ2-5; D gene uncertain. V was cut by 4 bases and J by 5 bases, with 12 bases left in between. From germline, CDR1 is SGHRS and CDR2 YFSETQ. The CDR3 is made up of 13 amino acids. The CDR3: CASSPPTVETQYF. The DNA of the CDR3 is TGCGCCAGCAGCCCCCCCACGGTTGAGACCCAGTACTTC. Drawing the rest from reference TRBV5-1 and TRBJ2-5, the complete variable domain is KAGVTQTPRYLIKTRGQQVTLSCSPISGHRSVSWYQQTPGQGLQFLFEYFSETQRNKGNFPGRFSGRQFSNSRSEMNVSTLELGDSALYLCASSPPTVETQYFGPGTRLLVL.

This clone was detected only a few times. This rearrangement joins TRBV7-2 to TRBJ1-2; 8 bases align to TRBD1. Germline lookup yields CDR1 SGHTA and CDR2 FQGNSA. CDR3 size: 13 residues. Trimming took 5 bases from V and 7 from J; bases not matched to a gene: 6. The CDR3 reads CASSQDRVRGYTF. DNA of the CDR3: TGTGCCAGCAGCCAGGACAGGGTTCGTGGCTACACCTTC.

The rearrangement uses TRBV6-6 and TRBJ1-1; TRBD1 is a possible D gene (6 bases). CDR3 size: 14 residues. Trimming removed 5 bases at V and 3 bases at J, with 13 bases between. From germline, CDR1 is MNHNY and CDR2 SVGAGI (reference sequence). The CDR3 reads CASSPTPGDTEAFF. The CDR3 nucleotides read TGTGCCAGCAGTCCGACCCCAGGGGACACTGAAGCTTTCTTT.

The chain carries TRBV5-1 and TRBJ1-1; 7 positions match TRBD1. The CDR3 has 15 amino acids. V trimming: 4 bases; J trimming: 1 base; junction bases outside the gene matches: 7. CDR1 and CDR2 from the germline V gene are SGHRS and YFSETQ. The CDR3 here is CASSGRDSWNTEAFF. Written as DNA, the CDR3 is TGCGCCAGCAGCGGGCGGGACAGCTGGAACACTGAAGCTTTCTTT. The full variable domain, in which reference TRBV5-1 and TRBJ1-1 provide the parts outside the CDR3, is KAGVTQTPRYLIKTRGQQVTLSCSPISGHRSVSWYQQTPGQGLQFLFEYFSETQRNKGNFPGRFSGRQFSNSRSEMNVSTLELGDSALYLCASSGRDSWNTEAFFGQGTRLTVV.